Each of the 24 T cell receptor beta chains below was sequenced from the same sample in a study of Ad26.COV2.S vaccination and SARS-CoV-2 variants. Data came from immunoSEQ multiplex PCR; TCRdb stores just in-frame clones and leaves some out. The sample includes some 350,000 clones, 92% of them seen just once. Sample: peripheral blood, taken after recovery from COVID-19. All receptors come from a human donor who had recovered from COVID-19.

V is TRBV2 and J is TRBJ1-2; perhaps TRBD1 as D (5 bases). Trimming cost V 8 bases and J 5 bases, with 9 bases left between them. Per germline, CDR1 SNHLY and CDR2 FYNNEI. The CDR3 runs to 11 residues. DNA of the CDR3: TGTGCCAGCGGGGACGGTTATGGCTACACCTTC. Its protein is CASGDGYGYTF.

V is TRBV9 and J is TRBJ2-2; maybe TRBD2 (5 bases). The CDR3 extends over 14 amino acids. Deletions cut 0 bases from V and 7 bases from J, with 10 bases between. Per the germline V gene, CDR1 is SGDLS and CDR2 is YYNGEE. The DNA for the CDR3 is TGTGCCAGCAGCGTAGCCTCTAGCATCGGGGAGCTGTTTTTT. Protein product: CASSVASSIGELFF. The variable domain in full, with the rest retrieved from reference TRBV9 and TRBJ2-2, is DSGVTQTPKHLITATGQRVTLRCSPRSGDLSVYWYQQSLDQGLQFLIQYYNGEERAKGNILERFSAQQFPDLHSELNLSSLELGDSALYFCASSVASSIGELFFGEGSRLTVL.

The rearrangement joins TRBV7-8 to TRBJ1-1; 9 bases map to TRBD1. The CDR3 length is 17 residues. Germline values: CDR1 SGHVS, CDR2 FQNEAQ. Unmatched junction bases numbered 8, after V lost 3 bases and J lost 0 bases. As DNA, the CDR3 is TGTGCCAGCAGCTTGCGGACAGGGGTTGCCATGAACACTGAAGCTTTCTTT. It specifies CASSLRTGVAMNTEAFF.

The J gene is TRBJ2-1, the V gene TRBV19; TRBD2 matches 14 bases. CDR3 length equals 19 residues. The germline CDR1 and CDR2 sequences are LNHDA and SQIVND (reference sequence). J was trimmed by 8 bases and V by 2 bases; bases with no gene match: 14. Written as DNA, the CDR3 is TGTGCCAGTAGTATAAAGCGTGGACTAGCGGGGGGCGTAGCGTATGAGCAGTTCTTC. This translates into CASSIKRGLAGGVAYEQFF.

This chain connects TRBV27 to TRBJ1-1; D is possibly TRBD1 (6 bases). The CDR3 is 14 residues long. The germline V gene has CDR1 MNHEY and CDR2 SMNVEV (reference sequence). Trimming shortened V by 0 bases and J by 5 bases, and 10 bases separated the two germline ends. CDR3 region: CASSLSPGVTEAFF. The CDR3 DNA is TGTGCCAGCAGTTTATCACCAGGGGTGACTGAAGCTTTCTTT.

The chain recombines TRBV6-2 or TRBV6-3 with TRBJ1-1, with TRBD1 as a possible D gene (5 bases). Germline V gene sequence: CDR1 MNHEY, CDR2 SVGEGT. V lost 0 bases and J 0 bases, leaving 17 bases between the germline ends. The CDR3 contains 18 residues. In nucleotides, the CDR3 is TGTGCCAGCAGTTACTCTAGACGGGGTAGGGGCATGAACACTGAAGCTTTCTTT. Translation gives CASSYSRRGRGMNTEAFF.

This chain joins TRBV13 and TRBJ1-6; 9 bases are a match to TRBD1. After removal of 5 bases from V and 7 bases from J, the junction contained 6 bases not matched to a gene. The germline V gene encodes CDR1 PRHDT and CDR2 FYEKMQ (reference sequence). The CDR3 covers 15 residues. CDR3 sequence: CASSPQGALNSPLHF. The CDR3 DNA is TGTGCCAGCAGCCCACAGGGGGCTTTGAATTCACCCCTCCACTTT.

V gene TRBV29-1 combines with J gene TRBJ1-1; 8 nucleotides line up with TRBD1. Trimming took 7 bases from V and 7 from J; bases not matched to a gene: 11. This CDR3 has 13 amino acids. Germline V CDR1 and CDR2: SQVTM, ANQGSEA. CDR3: CSARQGIESEAFF. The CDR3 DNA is TGCAGCGCCCGACAGGGGATCGAAAGTGAAGCTTTCTTT.

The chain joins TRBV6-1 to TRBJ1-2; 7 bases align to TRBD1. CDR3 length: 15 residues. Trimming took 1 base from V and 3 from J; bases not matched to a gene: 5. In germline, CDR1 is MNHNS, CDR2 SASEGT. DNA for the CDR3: TGTGCCAGCAGTGAAGAGGGGGCCCGGGACTATGGCTACACCTTC. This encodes CASSEEGARDYGYTF.

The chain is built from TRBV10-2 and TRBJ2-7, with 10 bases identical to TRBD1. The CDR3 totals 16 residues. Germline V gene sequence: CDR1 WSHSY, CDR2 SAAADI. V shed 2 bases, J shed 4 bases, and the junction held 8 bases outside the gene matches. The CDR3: CASSETGQGDPYEQYF. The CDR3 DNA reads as TGCGCCAGCAGTGAGACCGGACAGGGGGATCCGTACGAGCAGTACTTC.

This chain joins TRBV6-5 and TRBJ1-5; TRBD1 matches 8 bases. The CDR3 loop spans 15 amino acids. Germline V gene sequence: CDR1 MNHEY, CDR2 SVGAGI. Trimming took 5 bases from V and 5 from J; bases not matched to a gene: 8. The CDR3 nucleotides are TGTGCCAGCAGTCGCCAGGGGGCCGGGGATCAGCCCCAGCATTTT. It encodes CASSRQGAGDQPQHF.

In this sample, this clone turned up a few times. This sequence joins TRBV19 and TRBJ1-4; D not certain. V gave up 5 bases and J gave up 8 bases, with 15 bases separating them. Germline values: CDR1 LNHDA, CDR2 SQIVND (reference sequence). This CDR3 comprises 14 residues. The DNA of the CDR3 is TGTGCCAGTAGTGATCCGGGTTTGATGGAAAAACTGTTTTTT. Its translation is CASSDPGLMEKLFF.

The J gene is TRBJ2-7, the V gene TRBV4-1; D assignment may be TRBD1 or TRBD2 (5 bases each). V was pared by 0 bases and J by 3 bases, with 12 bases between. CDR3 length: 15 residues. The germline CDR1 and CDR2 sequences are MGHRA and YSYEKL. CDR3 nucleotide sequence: TGCGCCAGCAGCCAAGATGTCCAGGGAGACTACGAGCAGTACTTC. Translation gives CASSQDVQGDYEQYF.

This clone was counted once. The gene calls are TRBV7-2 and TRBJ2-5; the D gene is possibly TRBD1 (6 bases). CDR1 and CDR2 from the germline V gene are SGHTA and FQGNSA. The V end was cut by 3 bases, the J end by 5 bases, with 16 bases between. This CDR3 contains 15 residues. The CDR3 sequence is CASSLQGRVTETQYF. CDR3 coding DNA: TGTGCCAGCAGCTTGCAGGGGCGGGTCACGGAGACCCAGTACTTC. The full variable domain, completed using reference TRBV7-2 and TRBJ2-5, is GAGVSQSPSNKVTEKGKDVELRCDPISGHTALYWYRQSLGQGLEFLIYFQGNSAPDKSGLPSDRFSAERTGGSVSTLTIQRTQQEDSAVYLCASSLQGRVTETQYFGPGTRLLVL.

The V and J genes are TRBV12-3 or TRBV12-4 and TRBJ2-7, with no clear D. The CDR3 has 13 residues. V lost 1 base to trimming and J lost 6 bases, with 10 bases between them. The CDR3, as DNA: TGTGCCAGCAGTTTAGGAGGCCGAGGCGAGCAGTACTTC. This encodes CASSLGGRGEQYF.

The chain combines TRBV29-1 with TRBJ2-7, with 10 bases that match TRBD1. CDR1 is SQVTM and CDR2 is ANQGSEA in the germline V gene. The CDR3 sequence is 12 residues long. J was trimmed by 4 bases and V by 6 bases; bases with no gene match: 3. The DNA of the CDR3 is TGCAGCGTCGGACAGGGGGTTTACGAGCAGTACTTC. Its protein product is CSVGQGVYEQYF.

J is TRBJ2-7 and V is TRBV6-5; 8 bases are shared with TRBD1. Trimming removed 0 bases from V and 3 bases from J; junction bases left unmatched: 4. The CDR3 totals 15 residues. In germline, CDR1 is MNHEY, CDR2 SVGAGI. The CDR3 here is CASSYSTGVGYEQYF. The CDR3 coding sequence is TGTGCCAGCAGTTACTCGACAGGGGTCGGCTACGAGCAGTACTTC.

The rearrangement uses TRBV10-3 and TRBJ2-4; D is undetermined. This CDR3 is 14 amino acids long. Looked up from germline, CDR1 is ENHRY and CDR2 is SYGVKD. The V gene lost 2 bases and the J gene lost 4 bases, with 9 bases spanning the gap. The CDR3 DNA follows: TGTGCCATCAGTGAGGGGGTGGGTAAAAACATTCAGTACTTC. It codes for CAISEGVGKNIQYF.

The CDR3 here is CASSVRQGTSPYEQYF. In DNA, the CDR3 is TGTGCCAGCAGCGTTCGACAGGGGACATCACCCTACGAGCAGTACTTC. The chain joins TRBV13 to TRBJ2-7; 8 bases match TRBD1. Germline-derived CDR1 and CDR2 are PRHDT and FYEKMQ (reference sequence). Germline trimming cut 5 bases from V and 2 bases from J; bases unmatched to any gene: 11. The CDR3 length is 16 residues.

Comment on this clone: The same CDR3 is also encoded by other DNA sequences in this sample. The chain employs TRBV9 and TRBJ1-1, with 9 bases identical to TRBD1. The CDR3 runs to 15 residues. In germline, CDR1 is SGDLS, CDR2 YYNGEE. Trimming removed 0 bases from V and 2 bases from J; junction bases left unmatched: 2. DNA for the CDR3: TGTGCCAGCAGCGTAGCGACAGGGGGAAACACTGAAGCTTTCTTT. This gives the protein CASSVATGGNTEAFF.

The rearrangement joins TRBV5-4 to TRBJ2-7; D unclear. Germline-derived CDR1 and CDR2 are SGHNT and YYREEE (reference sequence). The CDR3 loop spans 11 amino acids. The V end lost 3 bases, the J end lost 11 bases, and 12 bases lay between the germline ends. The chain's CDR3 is CASSSLEAEYF. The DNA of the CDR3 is TGTGCCAGCAGCTCCCTTGAGGCGGAGTACTTC.

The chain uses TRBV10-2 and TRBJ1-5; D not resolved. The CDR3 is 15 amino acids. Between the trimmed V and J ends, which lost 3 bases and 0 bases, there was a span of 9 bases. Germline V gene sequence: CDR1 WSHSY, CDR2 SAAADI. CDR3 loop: CASSDSRHSNQPQHF. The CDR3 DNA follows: TGCGCCAGCAGTGATTCCAGGCATAGCAATCAGCCCCAGCATTTT.

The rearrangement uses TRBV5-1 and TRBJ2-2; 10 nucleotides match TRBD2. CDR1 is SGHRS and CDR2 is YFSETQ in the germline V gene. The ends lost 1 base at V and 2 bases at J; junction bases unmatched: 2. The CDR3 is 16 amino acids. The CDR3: CASSLLAGGNTGELFF. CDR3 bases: TGCGCCAGCAGCTTGTTAGCGGGGGGCAACACCGGGGAGCTGTTTTTT.

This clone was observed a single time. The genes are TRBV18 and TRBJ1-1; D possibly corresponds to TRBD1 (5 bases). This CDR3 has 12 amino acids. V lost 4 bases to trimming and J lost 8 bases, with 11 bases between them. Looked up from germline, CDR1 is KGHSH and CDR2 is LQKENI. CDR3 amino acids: CASSLGTAEAFF. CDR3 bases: TGTGCCAGCTCACTTGGGACGGCCGAAGCTTTCTTT.